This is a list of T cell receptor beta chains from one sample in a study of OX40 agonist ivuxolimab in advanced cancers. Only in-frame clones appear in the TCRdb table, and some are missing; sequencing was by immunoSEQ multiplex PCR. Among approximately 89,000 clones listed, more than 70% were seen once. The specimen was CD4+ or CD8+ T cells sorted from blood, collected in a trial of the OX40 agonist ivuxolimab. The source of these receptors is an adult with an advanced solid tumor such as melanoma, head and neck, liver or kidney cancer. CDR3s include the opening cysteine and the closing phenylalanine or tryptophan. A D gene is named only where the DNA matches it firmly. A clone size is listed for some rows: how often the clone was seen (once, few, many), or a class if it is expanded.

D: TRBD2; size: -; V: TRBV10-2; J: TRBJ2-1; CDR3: CASSETSGGQSSYNEQFF; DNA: TGCGCCAGCAGTGAGACTAGCGGGGGTCAGAGCTCCTACAATGAGCAGTTCTTC
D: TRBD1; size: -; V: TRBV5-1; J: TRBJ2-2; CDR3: CASSSDRGSGELFF; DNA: TGCGCCAGCAGCTCGGACAGGGGATCCGGGGAGCTGTTTTTT
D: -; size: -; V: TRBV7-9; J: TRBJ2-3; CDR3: CASSFGKEKRTTDTQYF; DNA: TGTGCCAGCAGCTTCGGAAAGGAGAAGCGGACCACAGATACGCAGTATTTT
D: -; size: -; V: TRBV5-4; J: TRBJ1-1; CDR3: CASSFRNTEAFF; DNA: TGTGCCAGCAGCTTTCGTAACACTGAAGCTTTCTTT
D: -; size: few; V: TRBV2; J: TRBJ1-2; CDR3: CAKASGEANGYTF; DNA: TGTGCCAAAGCATCCGGTGAGGCTAATGGCTACACCTTC
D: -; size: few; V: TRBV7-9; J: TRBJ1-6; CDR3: CASRSGAGSLHF; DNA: TGTGCCAGCAGATCCGGGGCGGGGAGTCTCCACTTT
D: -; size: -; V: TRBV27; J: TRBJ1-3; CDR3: CASRGGGIGNTIYF; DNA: TGTGCCAGCAGAGGGGGGGGCATTGGAAACACCATATATTTT
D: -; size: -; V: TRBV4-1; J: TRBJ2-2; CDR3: CASSQDLAGELFF; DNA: TGCGCCAGCAGCCAAGATCTGGCCGGGGAGCTGTTTTTT
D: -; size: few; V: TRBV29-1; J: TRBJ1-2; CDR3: CSVERGGSYGYTF; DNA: TGCAGCGTTGAAAGGGGGGGATCCTATGGCTACACCTTC
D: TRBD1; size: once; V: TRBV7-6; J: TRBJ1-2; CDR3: CASSQSGGTNYGYTF; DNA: TGTGCCAGCAGCCAGTCAGGGGGGACTAACTATGGCTACACCTTC
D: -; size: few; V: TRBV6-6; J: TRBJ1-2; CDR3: CASRSGKGYTF; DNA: TGTGCCAGCAGGTCAGGGAAAGGCTACACCTTC
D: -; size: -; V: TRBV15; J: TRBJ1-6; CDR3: CATSRDSTGTNSPLHF; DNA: TGTGCCACCAGCAGAGATTCGACAGGTACAAATTCACCCCTCCACTTT
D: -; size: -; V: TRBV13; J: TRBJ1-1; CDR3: CASSEVTEAFF; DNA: TGTGCCAGCAGTGAGGTCACTGAAGCTTTCTTT
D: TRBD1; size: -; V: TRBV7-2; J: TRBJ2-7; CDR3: CASSLWTGAYEQYF; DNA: TGTGCCAGCAGCTTGTGGACAGGGGCCTACGAGCAGTACTTC
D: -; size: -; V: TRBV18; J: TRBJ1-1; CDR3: CASSLQGSMNTEAFF; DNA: TGTGCCAGCTCACTGCAGGGCTCAATGAACACTGAAGCTTTCTTT
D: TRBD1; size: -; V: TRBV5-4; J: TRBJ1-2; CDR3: CASRWGQGEGYGYTF; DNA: TGTGCCAGCAGGTGGGGACAGGGGGAAGGCTATGGCTACACCTTC
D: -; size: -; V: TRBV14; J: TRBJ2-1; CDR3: CASSQDLVRTYNEQFF; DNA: TGTGCCAGCAGCCAAGATCTAGTCAGAACCTACAATGAGCAGTTCTTC
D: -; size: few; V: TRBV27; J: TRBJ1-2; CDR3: CATWTSRDGYTF; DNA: TGTGCCACCTGGACTTCAAGGGATGGCTACACCTTC
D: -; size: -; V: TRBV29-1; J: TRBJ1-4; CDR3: CSVGQGNEKLFF; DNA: TGCAGCGTTGGTCAGGGGAACGAAAAACTGTTTTTT
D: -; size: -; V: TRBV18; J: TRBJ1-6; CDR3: CASSRSPSGQPGSYNSPLHF; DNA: TGTGCCAGCTCCCGGAGTCCATCCGGACAGCCCGGCTCCTATAATTCACCCCTCCACTTT
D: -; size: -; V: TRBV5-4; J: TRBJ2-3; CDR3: CASSRGGSDLDTQYF; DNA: TGTGCCAGCAGCCGAGGGGGTTCTGATTTAGATACGCAGTATTTT
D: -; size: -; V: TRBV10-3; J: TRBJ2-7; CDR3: CATRNSYEQYF; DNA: TGTGCCACGCGGAACTCCTACGAGCAGTACTTC
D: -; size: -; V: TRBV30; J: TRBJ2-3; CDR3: CAWRGNPDTQYF; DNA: TGTGCCTGGCGGGGGAATCCAGATACGCAGTATTTT
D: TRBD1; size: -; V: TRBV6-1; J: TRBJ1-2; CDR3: CASTEGQGAYGYTF; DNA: TGTGCCAGCACAGAAGGACAGGGGGCCTATGGCTACACCTTC
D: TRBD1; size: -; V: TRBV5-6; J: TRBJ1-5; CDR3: CASSYGTGGKPQHF; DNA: TGTGCCAGCAGCTACGGGACAGGGGGGAAACCCCAGCATTTT
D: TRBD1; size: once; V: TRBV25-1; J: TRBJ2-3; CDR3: CASSEATGVPSTDTQYF; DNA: TGTGCCAGCAGTGAGGCCACAGGGGTACCTAGCACAGATACGCAGTATTTT
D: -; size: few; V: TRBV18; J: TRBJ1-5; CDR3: CASSPGNGNQPQHF; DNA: TGTGCCAGCTCACCAGGGAACGGCAATCAGCCCCAGCATTTT
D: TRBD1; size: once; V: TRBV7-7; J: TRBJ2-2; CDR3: CASSPQTGGTGELFF; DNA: TGTGCTAGCAGCCCCCAGACAGGGGGGACCGGGGAGCTGTTTTTT
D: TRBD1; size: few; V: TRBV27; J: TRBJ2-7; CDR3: CASSPSWTGIAYEQYF; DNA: TGTGCCAGCAGTCCATCCTGGACAGGGATCGCCTACGAGCAGTACTTC
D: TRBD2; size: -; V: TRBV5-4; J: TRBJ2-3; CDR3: CASSPPGGASTDTQYF; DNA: TGTGCCAGCAGCCCCCCCGGGGGGGCAAGCACAGATACGCAGTATTTT
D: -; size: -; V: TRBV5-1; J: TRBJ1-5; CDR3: CASSLDGNQPQHF; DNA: TGCGCCAGCAGCTTGGATGGCAATCAGCCCCAGCATTTT
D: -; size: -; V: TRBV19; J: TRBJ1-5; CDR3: CASSIGGRGGAVSNQPQHF; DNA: TGTGCCAGTAGTATTGGGGGACGCGGAGGCGCAGTTAGCAATCAGCCCCAGCATTTT
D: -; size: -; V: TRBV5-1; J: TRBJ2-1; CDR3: CASSSVDSSYNEQFF; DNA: TGCGCCAGCAGTTCCGTAGATAGCTCCTACAATGAGCAGTTCTTC
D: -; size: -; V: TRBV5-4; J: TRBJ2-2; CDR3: CASSSPRGELFF; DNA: TGTGCCAGCAGCTCTCCCCGCGGGGAGCTGTTTTTT
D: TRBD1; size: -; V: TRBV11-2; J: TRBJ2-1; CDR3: CASSLIRTGGNEQFF; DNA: TGTGCCAGCAGCTTAATACGCACAGGGGGCAATGAGCAGTTCTTC
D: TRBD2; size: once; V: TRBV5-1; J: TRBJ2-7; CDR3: CASSLPGSGVEQYF; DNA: TGCGCCAGCAGCTTGCCGGGTAGCGGGGTCGAGCAGTACTTC
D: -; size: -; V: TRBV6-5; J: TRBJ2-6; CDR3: CASSSDFIGANVLTF; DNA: TGTGCCAGCAGTTCCGATTTTATCGGGGCCAACGTCCTGACTTTC
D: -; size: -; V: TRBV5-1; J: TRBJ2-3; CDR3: CASSPGDTDTQYF; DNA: TGCGCCAGCAGCCCAGGGGACACAGATACGCAGTATTTT
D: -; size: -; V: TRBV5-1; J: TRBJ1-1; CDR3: CASSLETSGTEAFF; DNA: TGCGCCAGCAGCTTGGAAACCTCGGGCACTGAAGCTTTCTTT
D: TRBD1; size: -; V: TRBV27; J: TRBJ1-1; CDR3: CASSPILGQGNTEAFF; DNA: TGTGCCAGCAGTCCAATTTTGGGACAGGGGAACACTGAAGCTTTCTTT
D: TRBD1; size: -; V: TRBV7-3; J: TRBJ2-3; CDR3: CASSSGQGDADTQYF; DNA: TGTGCCAGCAGCTCTGGACAGGGCGACGCAGATACGCAGTATTTT
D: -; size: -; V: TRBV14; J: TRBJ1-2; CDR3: CASSQQGSLGYTF; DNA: TGTGCCAGCAGCCAACAGGGGTCTCTTGGCTACACCTTC
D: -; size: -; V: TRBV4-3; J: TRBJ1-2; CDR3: CASSQDAASYGYTF; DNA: TGCGCCAGCAGCCAAGACGCTGCGTCCTATGGCTACACCTTC
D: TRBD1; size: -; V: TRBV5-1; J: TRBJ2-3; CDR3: CASSRTGGTDTQYF; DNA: TGCGCCAGCAGTCGGACAGGGGGAACAGATACGCAGTATTTT
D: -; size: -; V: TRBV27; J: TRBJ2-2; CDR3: CASSSGGTETGELFF; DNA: TGTGCCAGCAGTTCGGGTGGGACTGAGACCGGGGAGCTGTTTTTT
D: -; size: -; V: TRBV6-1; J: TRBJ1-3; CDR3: CASSDGHGNTIYF; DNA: TGTGCCAGCAGTGACGGTCACGGAAACACCATATATTTT
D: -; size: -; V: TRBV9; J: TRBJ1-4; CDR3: CASSLAGHEKLFF; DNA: TGTGCCAGCAGCCTCGCCGGGCATGAAAAACTGTTTTTT
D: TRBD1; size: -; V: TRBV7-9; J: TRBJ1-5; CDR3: CASSMGQGNQPQHF; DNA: TGTGCCAGCAGCATGGGACAGGGCAATCAGCCCCAGCATTTT
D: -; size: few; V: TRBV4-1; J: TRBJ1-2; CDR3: CASSQVAENYGYTF; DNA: TGCGCCAGCAGCCAAGTTGCGGAAAACTATGGCTACACCTTC
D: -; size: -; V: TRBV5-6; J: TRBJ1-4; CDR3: CASSLDQLGGEKLFF; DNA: TGTGCCAGCAGCTTGGACCAACTCGGGGGTGAAAAACTGTTTTTT
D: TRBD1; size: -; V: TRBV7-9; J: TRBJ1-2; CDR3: CASSLDRGGYGYTF; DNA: TGTGCCAGCAGCTTAGACAGGGGAGGCTATGGCTACACCTTC
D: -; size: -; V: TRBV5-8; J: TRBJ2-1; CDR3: CASTGGARVGGSYNEQFF; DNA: TGTGCCAGCACTGGGGGGGCCCGGGTTGGAGGCTCCTACAATGAGCAGTTCTTC
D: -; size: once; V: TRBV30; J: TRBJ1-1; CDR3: CAWSLGWRPEAFF; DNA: TGTGCCTGGAGTCTCGGATGGCGACCTGAAGCTTTCTTT
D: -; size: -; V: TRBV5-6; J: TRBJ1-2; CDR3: CASSLDRNYGYTF; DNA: TGTGCCAGCAGCTTGGACAGAAACTATGGCTACACCTTC